This passage covers 14 T cell receptor beta chains from one sample sequenced in a study of T cells in localized non-small cell lung cancer. The repertoire was sequenced with immunoSEQ multiplex PCR; TCRdb's copy has only in-frame clones and lacks some. Seen here are under 40,000 clones, less than 80% observed once, and the top ten hold roughly two fifths. The starting material was peripheral blood, obtained before any cancer treatment. These receptor sequences come from a male donor at least 60 years old with stage II squamous cell lung carcinoma.

The CDR3 DNA reads as TGTGCTAGTGACCCAGGGGGCTCGAGTCAGCCCCAGCATTTT. Amino acid sequence: CASDPGGSSQPQHF. The genes are TRBV12-5 and TRBJ1-5, with TRBD1 identical over 8 bases. Germline V gene sequence: CDR1 LGHNT, CDR2 FRNRAP. The CDR3 is 14 amino acids. Trimming at V came to 7 bases and at J to 6 bases, leaving 8 bases not matched to a gene.

This clone is large in the sample. The chain links TRBV15 to TRBJ1-5, with TRBD1 matching 7 bases. Germline V gene data show CDR1 as LNHNV and CDR2 as YYDKDF (reference sequence). V lost 5 bases and J lost 4; bases outside the gene matches: 8. The CDR3 extends over 15 amino acids. The CDR3 protein is CATSGGGQKNQPQHF. In nucleotides, the CDR3 is TGTGCCACCAGCGGAGGGGGACAGAAAAATCAGCCCCAGCATTTT.

The chain employs TRBV28 and TRBJ2-1; either TRBD1 or TRBD2 may fit D (5 bases each). V was shortened by 4 bases and J by 8 bases, with 18 bases between the two germline ends. This CDR3 spans 15 amino acids. Germline loops: CDR1 MDHEN, CDR2 SYDVKM. This CDR3 reads CASSSPAGTPHEQFF. CDR3 sequence (DNA): TGTGCCAGCAGTTCCCCCGCCGGGACCCCCCATGAGCAGTTCTTC. The full variable domain, rest sourced from reference TRBV28 and TRBJ2-1, is DVKVTQSSRYLVKRTGEKVFLECVQDMDHENMFWYRQDPGLGLRLIYFSYDVKMKEKGDIPEGYSVSREKKERFSLILESASTNQTSMYLCASSSPAGTPHEQFFGPGTRLTVL.

The chain combines TRBV7-3 with TRBJ1-1; TRBD1 might be the D (5 bases). V lost 5 bases and J lost 4, with 17 bases in between. This CDR3 spans 15 amino acids. Germline loops: CDR1 SGHTA, CDR2 FQGTGA. CDR3 coding DNA: TGTGCCAGCAGCCCGAGACCCCAGGGTGGCACTGAAGCTTTCTTT. Its translation: CASSPRPQGGTEAFF.

CDR3 bases: TGCGCCAGCAGCCAAGCGCTCGGGAGGGACGGGTTCTTC. This translates into CASSQALGRDGFF. V and J are TRBV4-3 and TRBJ2-1; 8 nucleotides line up with TRBD2. The J segment lost 15 bases and the V segment lost 1 base, leaving 8 bases of the junction unmatched. Germline lookup yields CDR1 LGHNA and CDR2 YSLEER. This CDR3 has 13 amino acids.

This clone was detected a few times. This sequence joins TRBV5-1 and TRBJ2-3, with 11 bases aligning to TRBD2. CDR3 length equals 15 residues. The trim removed 4 bases at V and 6 bases at J, leaving 7 bases unmatched. The V gene's germline CDR1 is SGHRS and CDR2 YFSETQ. The CDR3 loop is CASSPLGTSGDTQYF. The CDR3 region has the DNA TGCGCCAGCAGCCCCTTAGGGACTAGCGGCGATACGCAGTATTTT. Full variable domain (outside the CDR3, taken from reference TRBV5-1 and TRBJ2-3): KAGVTQTPRYLIKTRGQQVTLSCSPISGHRSVSWYQQTPGQGLQFLFEYFSETQRNKGNFPGRFSGRQFSNSRSEMNVSTLELGDSALYLCASSPLGTSGDTQYFGPGTRLTVL.

The chain is built from TRBV5-1 and TRBJ2-1; no reliable D call. This CDR3 has 12 residues. V lost 0 bases, J lost 6 bases, and 4 bases lay in between. Germline lookup yields CDR1 SGHRS and CDR2 YFSETQ. For the CDR3, the DNA is TGCGCCAGCAGCTTGGCTTTCAATGAGCAGTTCTTC. It codes for CASSLAFNEQFF.

This chain links TRBV6-5 with TRBJ1-5, with TRBD1 matching over 7 bases. Germline assignment: CDR1 MNHEY and CDR2 SVGAGI. The CDR3 covers 16 residues. The V segment lost 4 bases and the J segment 4 bases; nucleotides outside the gene matches: 10. The CDR3 DNA sequence: TGTGCCAGCAGTTCCCTACAGGGGCTTCGAAATCAGCCCCAGCATTTT. Protein product: CASSSLQGLRNQPQHF.

This clone was picked up a small number of times. The chain carries TRBV30 and TRBJ2-1; the D gene is possibly TRBD2 (5 bases). The CDR3 is 16 amino acids. Between the trimmed V and J ends, which lost 4 bases and 0 bases, there was a span of 16 bases. Per the germline V gene, CDR1 is GTSNPN and CDR2 is SVGIG (reference sequence). CDR3 nucleotide sequence: TGTGCCTGGACCGAACCGGGCGGGCCCTCCTACAATGAGCAGTTCTTC. It specifies CAWTEPGGPSYNEQFF.

A single count supports this clone. This rearrangement joins TRBV7-8 to TRBJ2-1, with TRBD2 identical over 10 bases. Germline loops: CDR1 SGHVS, CDR2 FQNEAQ. V dropped 6 bases and J dropped 9; count of bases not matched to a gene: 17. CDR3 length: 17 residues. The CDR3 DNA sequence: TGTGCCAGCAGATGGCTCGGGACTAGCGAGTTCGTCGTTGAGCAGTTCTTC. This sequence encodes CASRWLGTSEFVVEQFF.

The rearrangement uses TRBV2 and TRBJ1-3; D is perhaps TRBD1 (5 bases). The CDR3 consists of 17 residues. Germline CDR1 and CDR2: SNHLY and FYNNEI. V was shortened by 6 bases and J by 4 bases, with 22 bases between the two germline ends. The CDR3 bases are TGTGCCAGCAGGGTTGGACCCGAGGCAGGGTACGGAAACACCATATATTTT. Amino acids: CASRVGPEAGYGNTIYF.

The chain combines TRBV12-5 with TRBJ2-5; D might be TRBD1 or TRBD2, each matching 5 bases. Germline-derived CDR1 and CDR2 are LGHNT and FRNRAP. Trimming removed 7 bases from V and 5 bases from J, with 14 bases in between. This CDR3 contains 13 residues. The CDR3 loop reads CASAPRDRETQYF. The CDR3 DNA reads as TGTGCTAGTGCCCCCCGGGACCGCGAGACCCAGTACTTC.

This rearrangement joins TRBV7-2 to TRBJ2-3, with D hard to call. The V end lost 2 bases, the J end lost 6 bases, and 15 bases lay between the germline ends. CDR3 length equals 15 residues. Germline-derived CDR1 and CDR2 are SGHTA and FQGNSA. The CDR3 DNA follows: TGTGCCAGCAGCTTATATACCCCCCCACAGGATACGCAGTATTTT. Amino acid sequence: CASSLYTPPQDTQYF. The full variable domain, completed using reference TRBV7-2 and TRBJ2-3, is GAGVSQSPSNKVTEKGKDVELRCDPISGHTALYWYRQSLGQGLEFLIYFQGNSAPDKSGLPSDRFSAERTGGSVSTLTIQRTQQEDSAVYLCASSLYTPPQDTQYFGPGTRLTVL.

V is TRBV5-1 and J is TRBJ2-1, with 8 nucleotides matching TRBD2. The germline V gene encodes CDR1 SGHRS and CDR2 YFSETQ. V shed 0 bases, J shed 3 bases, and the junction held 2 bases outside the gene matches. The CDR3 sequence is 15 residues long. As DNA, the CDR3 is TGCGCCAGCAGCTTGGGTGGGACTAGCTACAATGAGCAGTTCTTC. This translates into CASSLGGTSYNEQFF.